The clone carrying this T cell receptor (beta chain) came up a few times. Its antigen is undetermined. Researchers ran the PCR with 60 Vbeta and 13 Jbeta primers. Clones were sequenced by immunoSEQ multiplex PCR, and TCRdb holds only the in-frame ones, with some missing. The repertoire has about 93,000 clones, 82% of them found once; the top ten carry approximately 3.6%. The CDR3 is 13 amino acids. Germline CDR1 SEHNR, CDR2 FQNEAQ (reference sequence). The germline V and J ends were trimmed by 5 bases and 5 bases, with 13 bases remaining between them. Donors in the study were healthy people who gave bone marrow. This sample was taken from a study of cytomegalovirus exposure and HLA in healthy donors. Study-wide points: In vitro work confirmed that a few CMV-associated chains recognize CMV antigens. While the bulk of TCR sequences proved rare, some public TCRs turned up in many donors. By a later analysis, the bulk of CMV-associated TCR beta chains appeared HLA-restricted.

The chain recombines TRBV7-9 with TRBJ2-7; D unresolved. This clonotype originated in a man in his forties or fifties in good health and CMV-seronegative. The sequenced sample was PBMCs. The CDR3 loop reads CASSGWSFNEQYF. The CDR3 nucleotides are TGTGCCAGCAGCGGTTGGAGCTTCAACGAGCAGTACTTC.